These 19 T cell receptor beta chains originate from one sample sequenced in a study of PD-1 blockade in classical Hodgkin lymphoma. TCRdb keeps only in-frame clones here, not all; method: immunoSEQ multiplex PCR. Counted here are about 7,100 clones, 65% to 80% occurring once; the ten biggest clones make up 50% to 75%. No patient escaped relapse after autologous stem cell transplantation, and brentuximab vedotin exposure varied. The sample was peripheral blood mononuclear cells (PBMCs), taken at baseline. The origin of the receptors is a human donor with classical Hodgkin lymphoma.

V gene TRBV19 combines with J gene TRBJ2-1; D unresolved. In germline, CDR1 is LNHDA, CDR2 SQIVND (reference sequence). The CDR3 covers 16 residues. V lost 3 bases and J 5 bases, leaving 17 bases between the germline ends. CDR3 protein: CASSIWSSPADNEQFF. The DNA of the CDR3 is TGTGCCAGTAGTATTTGGTCCAGCCCAGCCGACAATGAGCAGTTCTTC.

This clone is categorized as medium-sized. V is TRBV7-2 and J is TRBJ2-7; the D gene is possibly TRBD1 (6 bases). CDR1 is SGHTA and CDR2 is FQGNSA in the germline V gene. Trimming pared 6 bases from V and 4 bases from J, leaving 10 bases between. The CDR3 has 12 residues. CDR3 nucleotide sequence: TGTGCCAGCAGGTTGGGGGCTTACGAGCAGTACTTC. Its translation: CASRLGAYEQYF.

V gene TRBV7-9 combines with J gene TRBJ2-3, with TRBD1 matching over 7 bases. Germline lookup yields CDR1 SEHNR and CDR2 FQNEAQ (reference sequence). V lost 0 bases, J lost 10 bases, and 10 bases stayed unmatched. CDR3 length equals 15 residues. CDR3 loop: CASSLAGQLAEAQYF. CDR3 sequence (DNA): TGTGCCAGCAGCTTAGCGGGACAGCTGGCGGAAGCGCAGTATTTT.

CDR3 amino acids: CASSPLGGQFTEAFF. As DNA, the CDR3 is TGTGCCAGCAGCCCACTAGGGGGACAGTTCACTGAAGCTTTCTTT. The J gene is TRBJ1-1, the V gene TRBV9; the match to TRBD1 covers 7 bases. Germline V gives CDR1 SGDLS, CDR2 YYNGEE. The CDR3 has 15 residues. The V gene end was trimmed by 4 bases and the J gene end by 4 bases; junction bases not matched to a gene: 10.

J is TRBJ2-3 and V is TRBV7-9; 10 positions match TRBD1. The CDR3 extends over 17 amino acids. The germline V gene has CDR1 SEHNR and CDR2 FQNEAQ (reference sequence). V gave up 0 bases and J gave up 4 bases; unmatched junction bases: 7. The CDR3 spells CASSLAVRTGGSDTQYF. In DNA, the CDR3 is TGTGCCAGCAGCTTAGCGGTCCGGACAGGGGGTTCAGATACGCAGTATTTT.

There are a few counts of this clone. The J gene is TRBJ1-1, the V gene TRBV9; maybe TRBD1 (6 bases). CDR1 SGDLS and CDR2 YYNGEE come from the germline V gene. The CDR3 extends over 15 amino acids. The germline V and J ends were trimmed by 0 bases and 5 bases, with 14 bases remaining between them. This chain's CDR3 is CASSVGGRGGTEAFF. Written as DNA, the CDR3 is TGTGCCAGCAGCGTAGGGGGCAGGGGAGGGACTGAAGCTTTCTTT.

The CDR3 protein is CAMGDGGDSYNEQFF. The CDR3 coding sequence is TGTGCCATGGGTGACGGGGGCGACTCCTACAATGAGCAGTTCTTC. The V gene is TRBV10-3, the J gene TRBJ2-1; perhaps D is TRBD1 or TRBD2 (6 bases each). Germline-derived CDR1 and CDR2 are ENHRY and SYGVKD. This CDR3 is built from 15 residues. Trimming removed 9 bases from V and 0 bases from J, with 15 bases in between.

The CDR3 DNA follows: TGTGCCAGCAGTGGCGGGACAGCTCCCGATGGCTACACCTTC. Translation: CASSGGTAPDGYTF. The chain recombines TRBV6-4 with TRBJ1-2; 7 bases line up with TRBD1. CDR3 length: 14 amino acids. In germline, CDR1 is MRHNA, CDR2 SNTAGT. The V gene end was trimmed by 4 bases and the J gene end by 6 bases; junction bases not matched to a gene: 8.

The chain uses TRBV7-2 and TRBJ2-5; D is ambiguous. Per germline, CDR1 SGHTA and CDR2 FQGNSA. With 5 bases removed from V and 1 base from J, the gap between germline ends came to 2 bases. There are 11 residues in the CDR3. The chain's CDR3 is CASSIQETQYF. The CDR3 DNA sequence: TGTGCCAGCAGCATCCAAGAGACCCAGTACTTC.

The CDR3 DNA reads as TGTGCCAGCAGCGAACAGGGGGCACTCTACGAGCAGTACTTC. As protein: CASSEQGALYEQYF. The chain is built from TRBV7-9 and TRBJ2-7; 9 positions agree with TRBD1. CDR1 and CDR2 from the germline V gene are SEHNR and FQNEAQ (reference sequence). V gave up 5 bases and J gave up 3 bases; unmatched junction bases: 5. This CDR3 spans 14 amino acids.

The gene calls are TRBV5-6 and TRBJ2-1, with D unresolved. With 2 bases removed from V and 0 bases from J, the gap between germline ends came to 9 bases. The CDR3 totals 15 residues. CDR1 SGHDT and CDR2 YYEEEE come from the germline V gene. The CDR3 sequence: CASSFGWDSYNEQFF. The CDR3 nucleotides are TGTGCCAGCAGCTTTGGATGGGACTCCTACAATGAGCAGTTCTTC.

Here the CDR3 DNA reads TGTGCCAGTAAGGCAGGTAACCGCTATGGCTACACCTTC. It translates to CASKAGNRYGYTF. The chain carries TRBV19 and TRBJ1-2; D not certain. This CDR3 region has 13 residues. V was shortened by 7 bases and J by 4 bases, with 13 bases between the two germline ends. The germline V gene encodes CDR1 LNHDA and CDR2 SQIVND (reference sequence).

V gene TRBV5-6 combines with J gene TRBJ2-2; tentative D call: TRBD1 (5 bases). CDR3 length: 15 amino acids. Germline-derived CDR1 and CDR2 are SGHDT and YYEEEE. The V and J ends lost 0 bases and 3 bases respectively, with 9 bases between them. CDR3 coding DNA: TGTGCCAGCAGCTTGGATGGGGCGTACACCGGGGAGCTGTTTTTT. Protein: CASSLDGAYTGELFF.

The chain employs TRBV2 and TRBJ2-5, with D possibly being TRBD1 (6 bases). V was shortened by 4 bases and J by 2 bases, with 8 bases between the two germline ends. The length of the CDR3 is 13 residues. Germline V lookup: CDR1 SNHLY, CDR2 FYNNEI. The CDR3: CASSGGRQETQYF. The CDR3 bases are TGTGCCAGCAGTGGGGGGCGGCAAGAGACCCAGTACTTC.

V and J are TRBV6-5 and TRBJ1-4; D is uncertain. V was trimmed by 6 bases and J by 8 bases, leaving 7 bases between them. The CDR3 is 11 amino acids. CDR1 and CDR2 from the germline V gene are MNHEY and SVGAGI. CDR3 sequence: CASRGNEKLFF. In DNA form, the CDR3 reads TGTGCCAGCAGGGGCAACGAAAAACTGTTTTTT.

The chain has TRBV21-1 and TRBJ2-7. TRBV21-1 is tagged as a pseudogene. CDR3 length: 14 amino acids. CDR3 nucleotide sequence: TGTGCCAGCAGCAAAGGGAGTCAAAGGGCCGAGCAGTACTTC. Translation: CASSKGSQRAEQYF.

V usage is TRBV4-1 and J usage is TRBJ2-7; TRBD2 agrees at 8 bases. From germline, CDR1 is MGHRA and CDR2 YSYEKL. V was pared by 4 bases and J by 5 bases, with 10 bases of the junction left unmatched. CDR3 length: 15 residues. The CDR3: CASSPRAGGRNEQYF. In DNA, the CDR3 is TGCGCCAGCAGCCCCCGGGCGGGGGGTCGCAACGAGCAGTACTTC.

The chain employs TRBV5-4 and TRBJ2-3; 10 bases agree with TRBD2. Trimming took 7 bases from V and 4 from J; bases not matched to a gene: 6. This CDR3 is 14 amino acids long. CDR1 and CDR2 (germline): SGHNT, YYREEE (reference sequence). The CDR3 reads CASEAGGTADTQYF. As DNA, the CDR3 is TGTGCCAGCGAAGCGGGAGGGACAGCAGATACGCAGTATTTT.

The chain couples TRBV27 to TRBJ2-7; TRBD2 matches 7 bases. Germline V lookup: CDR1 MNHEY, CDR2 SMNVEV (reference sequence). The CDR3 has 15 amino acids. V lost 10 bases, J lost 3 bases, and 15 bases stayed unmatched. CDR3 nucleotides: TGTGCCACCGGAACTCGCTGGGGGGGGGTCTACGAGCAGTACTTC. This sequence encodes CATGTRWGGVYEQYF.